The 19 T cell receptor beta chains in this list originate from one sample, sequenced in a study of cytomegalovirus exposure and HLA in healthy donors. 13 Jbeta primers and 60 Vbeta primers were used for the PCR. Produced via immunoSEQ multiplex PCR; TCRdb's table is partial and in-frame only. The table includes under 200,000 clones, 75% to 85% detected once. The sample was PBMCs. The receptors originated from a man aged 45-60 years in good health and CMV-seropositive.

This clone is labeled medium-sized. The chain carries TRBV14 and TRBJ2-1, with 11 bases lining up with TRBD2. Per germline, CDR1 SGHDN and CDR2 FVKESK. J was trimmed by 9 bases and V by 5 bases; bases with no gene match: 12. The length of the CDR3 is 16 residues. The CDR3 DNA is TGTGCCAGCAGCGACCAAACTAGCGGGAGTTATATTGAGCAGTTCTTC. Translated, it gives CASSDQTSGSYIEQFF.

The chain has TRBV5-6 and TRBJ2-1; maybe TRBD2 (5 bases). Germline V gene sequence: CDR1 SGHDT, CDR2 YYEEEE. V was cut by 0 bases and J by 0 bases, with 7 bases left in between. The CDR3 consists of 15 residues. The CDR3 spells CASSLAGNSYNEQFF. The CDR3 nucleotides are TGTGCCAGCAGCTTGGCGGGGAACTCCTACAATGAGCAGTTCTTC. The full variable domain, with the rest looked up from reference TRBV5-6 and TRBJ2-1, is DAGVTQSPTHLIKTRGQQVTLRCSPKSGHDTVSWYQQALGQGPQFIFQYYEEEERQRGNFPDRFSGHQFPNYSSELNVNALLLGDSALYLCASSLAGNSYNEQFFGPGTRLTVL.

The chain has TRBV27 and TRBJ1-3; 8 positions agree with TRBD1. The germline V gene encodes CDR1 MNHEY and CDR2 SMNVEV (reference sequence). V dropped 5 bases and J dropped 1; count of bases not matched to a gene: 4. This CDR3 is 15 amino acids long. CDR3 nucleotide sequence: TGTGCCAGCAGTCCGGACAGGGCATCTGGAAACACCATATATTTT. Protein product: CASSPDRASGNTIYF.

V usage is TRBV18 and J usage is TRBJ1-1; 7 bases are a match to TRBD1. With 4 bases clipped from V and 0 bases from J, the junction kept 5 bases outside the gene matches. The CDR3 sequence is 15 residues long. Looked up from germline, CDR1 is KGHSH and CDR2 is LQKENI. CDR3 residues: CASSLRDSMNTEAFF. CDR3 nucleotide sequence: TGTGCCAGCTCACTCCGGGACAGTATGAACACTGAAGCTTTCTTT.

This chain links TRBV6-1 with TRBJ1-2; unclear D gene. The CDR3 runs 13 residues. Per germline, CDR1 MNHNS and CDR2 SASEGT. The V gene lost 0 bases and the J gene lost 5 bases, with 7 bases spanning the gap. This CDR3 is CASSEALSYGYTF. The CDR3 DNA sequence: TGTGCCAGCAGTGAAGCTCTGAGTTATGGCTACACCTTC.

V gene TRBV18 combines with J gene TRBJ1-4; perhaps TRBD1 as D (5 bases). V was shortened by 2 bases and J by 6 bases, with 19 bases between the two germline ends. The CDR3 loop spans 17 amino acids. Germline CDR1 and CDR2: KGHSH and LQKENI. This CDR3 reads CASSPLGRIPADEKLFF. The CDR3 region has the DNA TGTGCCAGCTCACCATTGGGGCGAATCCCGGCGGATGAAAAACTGTTTTTT.

This clone has just one count. J is TRBJ1-1 and V is TRBV7-3; possible D gene TRBD1, 5 bases. Germline V lookup: CDR1 SGHTA, CDR2 FQGTGA. The length of the CDR3 is 14 residues. Trimming pared 4 bases from V and 1 base from J, leaving 10 bases between. CDR3 amino acids: CASSSGLPNTEAFF. The CDR3 DNA follows: TGTGCCAGCAGCTCGGGACTTCCGAACACTGAAGCTTTCTTT.

This clone has just a few counts. The chain uses TRBV27 and TRBJ2-1; weak D call: TRBD2 (6 bases). Germline CDR1 reads MNHEY; CDR2 reads SMNVEV (reference sequence). V was cut by 3 bases and J by 2 bases, with 8 bases left in between. The CDR3 contains 14 residues. This chain's CDR3 is CASSLGGAYNEQFF. CDR3 bases: TGTGCCAGCAGTTTGGGCGGGGCCTACAATGAGCAGTTCTTC.

The chain recombines TRBV29-1 with TRBJ1-5, with TRBD1 matching 7 bases. J lost 3 bases, V lost 2 bases, and 7 bases had no gene match. Germline V gives CDR1 SQVTM, CDR2 ANQGSEA. This CDR3 is built from 15 residues. CDR3 DNA: TGCAGCGTTGAACCCGACAGGGAAGCCAATCAGCCCCAGCATTTT. Translation gives CSVEPDREANQPQHF.

The V gene is TRBV2, the J gene TRBJ2-7, with a tentative D call TRBD2 (5 bases). The CDR3 is 11 amino acids. Germline-derived CDR1 and CDR2 are SNHLY and FYNNEI. V was pared by 10 bases and J by 3 bases, with 10 bases between. The CDR3 spells CATKLDYEQYF. The DNA of the CDR3 is TGTGCCACCAAACTAGACTACGAGCAGTACTTC.

The genes are TRBV10-3 and TRBJ2-1, with TRBD1 matching 9 bases. This CDR3 is built from 16 residues. The germline CDR1 and CDR2 sequences are ENHRY and SYGVKD. V gave up 2 bases and J gave up 1 base; unmatched junction bases: 3. Here the CDR3 reads CAISEPGTGSYNEQFF. The CDR3 DNA reads TGTGCCATCAGTGAGCCCGGGACAGGGTCCTACAATGAGCAGTTCTTC.

This rearrangement joins TRBV5-1 to TRBJ2-5; the D is unclear. The J call may be wrong; the DNA end is better matched by TRBJ2-7. Germline V lookup: CDR1 SGHRS, CDR2 YFSETQ. The CDR3 is made up of 14 amino acids. CDR3 region: CASSLEATAYEQYF. Written as DNA, the CDR3 is TGCGCCAGCAGCTTAGAGGCTACCGCCTACGAGCAGTACTTC.

The chain carries TRBV6-5 and TRBJ1-2, with 9 nucleotides matching TRBD1. Germline V gives CDR1 MNHEY, CDR2 SVGAGI. There are 15 residues in the CDR3. V shed 6 bases, J shed 6 bases, and the junction held 11 bases outside the gene matches. As DNA, the CDR3 is TGTGCCAGCAGCCGACAGGGGGAAGGATTTGATGGCTACACCTTC. Its protein product is CASSRQGEGFDGYTF.

The gene calls are TRBV9 and TRBJ2-5; weak D call: TRBD2 (6 bases). The germline gives CDR1 SGDLS, CDR2 YYNGEE. The CDR3 has 13 amino acids. Trimming cost V 3 bases and J 2 bases, with 8 bases left between them. The CDR3 is CASSAGGQETQYF. Written as DNA, the CDR3 is TGTGCCAGCAGCGCCGGGGGACAAGAGACCCAGTACTTC. Full variable domain (missing parts from reference TRBV9 and TRBJ2-5): DSGVTQTPKHLITATGQRVTLRCSPRSGDLSVYWYQQSLDQGLQFLIQYYNGEERAKGNILERFSAQQFPDLHSELNLSSLELGDSALYFCASSAGGQETQYFGPGTRLLVL.

The rearrangement links TRBV7-3 to TRBJ1-3; D remains ambiguous. V gave up 2 bases and J gave up 3 bases, with 20 bases separating them. The CDR3 spans 18 residues. From germline, CDR1 is SGHTA and CDR2 FQGTGA. The DNA for the CDR3 is TGTGCCAGCAGCTTAGTCTTCGCGATTCCTCCCGGTGGAAACACCATATATTTT. It translates to CASSLVFAIPPGGNTIYF.

The chain recombines TRBV29-1 with TRBJ1-1, with a tentative D call TRBD1 (5 bases). CDR1 and CDR2 (germline): SQVTM, ANQGSEA. Trimming took off 2 bases at V and 0 bases at J, with 7 bases between the two ends. This CDR3 contains 13 residues. This chain's CDR3 is CSVERGVNTEAFF. The CDR3 DNA sequence: TGCAGCGTTGAACGGGGGGTGAACACTGAAGCTTTCTTT.

The chain employs TRBV5-1 and TRBJ2-7; D is undetermined. There are 15 residues in the CDR3. Germline CDR1 reads SGHRS; CDR2 reads YFSETQ. Trimming shortened V by 0 bases and J by 5 bases, and 15 bases separated the two germline ends. CDR3 in DNA: TGCGCCAGCAGCTTGGATTCTAGTTCTCTCGACGAGCAGTACGTC. This translates into CASSLDSSSLDEQYV.

V usage is TRBV4-1 and J usage is TRBJ1-5, with D possibly being TRBD1 (5 bases). V was pared by 0 bases and J by 1 base, with 10 bases between. The V gene's germline CDR1 is MGHRA and CDR2 YSYEKL. This CDR3 has 16 residues. CDR3 region: CASSQEGTPSNQPQHF. In DNA form, the CDR3 reads TGCGCCAGCAGCCAAGAAGGGACTCCCAGCAATCAGCCCCAGCATTTT.

A single count supports this clone. The chain has TRBV2 and TRBJ1-4; weak D call: TRBD1 (5 bases). The CDR3 is 14 amino acids. V lost 10 bases and J 7 bases, leaving 19 bases between the germline ends. Germline assignment: CDR1 SNHLY and CDR2 FYNNEI. The CDR3 DNA reads as TGTGCCATTATGGCCCCGGGGGAGAGTGAAAAACTGTTTTTT. Protein sequence: CAIMAPGESEKLFF.